This TCR beta chain came from a study of T-cell reconstitution after alpha-beta-depleted transplantation in children. General observations from the study: Some patients showed high day-60 TCRbeta diversity, which derived from surviving recipient T cells and thymic progenitors. The origin of alpha-beta T cells about two months after transplant was reportedly several hundred expanded graft clones.

The germline CDR1 and CDR2 sequences are MNHEY and SVGEGT. Trimming took 7 bases from V and 0 from J; bases not matched to a gene: 15. This CDR3 has 20 residues. The authors prepared the TCRbeta library with unique molecular identifiers. TCRdb fed the PCR reads into MiXCR, producing one record per CDR3 protein. The sample consists of under 300,000 distinct CDR3 sequences, around 10% of them appearing once. This clonotype has more than one count but fewer than ten. The antigen is undetermined. This clonotype was obtained from a male patient aged 2-10 years who had a stem cell transplant for chronic granulomatous disease, so the T cells may come from the graft donor. The chain combines TRBV6-2 or TRBV6-3 with TRBJ2-1; 13 bases agree with TRBD2. This specimen consisted of peripheral blood, obtained 180 days after TCRalphabeta/CD19-depleted stem cell transplant. The CDR3 protein is CASITLGLAGAHPSYNEQFF. Here the CDR3 DNA reads TGTGCCAGCATCACCCTCGGACTAGCGGGGGCCCATCCCTCCTACAATGAGCAGTTCTTC.